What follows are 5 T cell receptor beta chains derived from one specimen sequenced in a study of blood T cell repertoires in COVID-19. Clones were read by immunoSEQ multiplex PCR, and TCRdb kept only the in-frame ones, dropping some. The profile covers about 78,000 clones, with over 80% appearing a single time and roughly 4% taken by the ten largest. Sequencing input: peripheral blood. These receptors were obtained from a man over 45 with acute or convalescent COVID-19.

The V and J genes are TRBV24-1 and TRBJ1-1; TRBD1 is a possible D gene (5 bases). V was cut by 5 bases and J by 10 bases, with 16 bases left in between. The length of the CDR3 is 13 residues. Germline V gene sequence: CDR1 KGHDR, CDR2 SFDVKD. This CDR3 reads CATSVSRVGAAFF. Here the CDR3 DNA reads TGTGCCACCAGTGTCAGCAGGGTGGGTGCAGCTTTCTTT.

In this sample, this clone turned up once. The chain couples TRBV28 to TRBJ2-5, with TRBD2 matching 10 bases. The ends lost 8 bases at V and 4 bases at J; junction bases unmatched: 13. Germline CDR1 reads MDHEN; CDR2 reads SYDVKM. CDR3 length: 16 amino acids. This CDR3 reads CASLPSSGSMVETQYF. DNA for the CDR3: TGTGCCAGCTTGCCTTCTAGCGGGAGTATGGTAGAGACCCAGTACTTC.

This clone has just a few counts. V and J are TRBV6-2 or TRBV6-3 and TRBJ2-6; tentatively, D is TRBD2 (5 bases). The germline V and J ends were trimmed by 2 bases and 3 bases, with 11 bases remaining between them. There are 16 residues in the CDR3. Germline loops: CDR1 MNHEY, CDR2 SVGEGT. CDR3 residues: CASSYREGGGANVLTF. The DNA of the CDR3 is TGTGCCAGCAGTTACCGCGAGGGTGGTGGGGCCAACGTCCTGACTTTC.

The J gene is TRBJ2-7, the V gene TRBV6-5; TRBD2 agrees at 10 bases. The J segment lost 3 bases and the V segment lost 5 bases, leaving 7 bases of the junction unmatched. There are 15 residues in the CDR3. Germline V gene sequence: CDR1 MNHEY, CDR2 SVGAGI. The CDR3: CASSILGTSDYEQYF. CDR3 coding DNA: TGTGCCAGCAGTATACTTGGGACTAGCGACTACGAGCAGTACTTC.

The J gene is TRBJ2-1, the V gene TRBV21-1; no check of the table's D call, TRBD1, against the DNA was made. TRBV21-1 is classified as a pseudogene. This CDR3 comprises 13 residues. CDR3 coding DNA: TGTGCCAGCAGCATCAAGGGGCACAATGAGCAGTTCTTC. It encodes CASSIKGHNEQFF.